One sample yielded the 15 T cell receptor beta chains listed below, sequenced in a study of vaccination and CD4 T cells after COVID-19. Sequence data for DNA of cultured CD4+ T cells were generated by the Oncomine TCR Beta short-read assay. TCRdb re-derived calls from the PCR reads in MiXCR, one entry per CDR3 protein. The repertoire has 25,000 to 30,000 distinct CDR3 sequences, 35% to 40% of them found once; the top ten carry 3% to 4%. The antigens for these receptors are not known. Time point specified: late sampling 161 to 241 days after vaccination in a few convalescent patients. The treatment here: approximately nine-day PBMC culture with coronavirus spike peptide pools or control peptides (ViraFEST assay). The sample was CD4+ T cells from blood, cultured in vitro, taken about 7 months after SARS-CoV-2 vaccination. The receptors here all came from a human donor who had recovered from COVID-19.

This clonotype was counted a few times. The CDR3 here is CSATDKGQYTQYF. Written as DNA, the CDR3 is TGCAGTGCTACAGATAAGGGACAGTATACGCAGTATTTT. This rearrangement joins TRBV20-1 to TRBJ2-3, with 7 bases matching TRBD1. This CDR3 contains 13 residues. The ends lost 4 bases at V and 7 bases at J; junction bases unmatched: 8. From germline, CDR1 is DFQATT and CDR2 SNEGSKA (reference sequence).

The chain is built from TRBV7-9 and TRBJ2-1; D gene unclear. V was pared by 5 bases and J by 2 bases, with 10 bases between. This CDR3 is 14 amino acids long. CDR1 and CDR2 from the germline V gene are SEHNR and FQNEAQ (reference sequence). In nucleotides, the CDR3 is TGTGCCAGCAGCCCTGGACCCGCCTACAATGAGCAGTTCTTC. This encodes CASSPGPAYNEQFF. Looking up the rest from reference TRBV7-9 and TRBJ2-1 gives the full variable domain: DTGVSQNPRHKITKRGQNVTFRCDPISEHNRLYWYRQTLGQGPEFLTYFQNEAQLEKSRLLSDRFSAERPKGSFSTLEIQRTEQGDSAMYLCASSPGPAYNEQFFGPGTRLTVL.

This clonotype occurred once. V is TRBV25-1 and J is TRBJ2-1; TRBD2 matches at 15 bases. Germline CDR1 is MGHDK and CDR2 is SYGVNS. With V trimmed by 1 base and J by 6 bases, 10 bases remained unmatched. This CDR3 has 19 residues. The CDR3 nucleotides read TGTGCCAGCAGTGAATCTCTGGGACTAGCGGGGGGCCGCCCCAATGAGCAGTTCTTC. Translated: CASSESLGLAGGRPNEQFF.

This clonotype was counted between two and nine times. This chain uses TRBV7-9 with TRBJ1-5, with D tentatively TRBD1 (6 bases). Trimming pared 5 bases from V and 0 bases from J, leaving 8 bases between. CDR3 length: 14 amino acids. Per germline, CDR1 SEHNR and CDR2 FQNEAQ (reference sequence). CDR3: CASSQQGSNQPQHF. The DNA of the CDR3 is TGTGCCAGCAGCCAACAGGGTAGCAATCAGCCCCAGCATTTT.

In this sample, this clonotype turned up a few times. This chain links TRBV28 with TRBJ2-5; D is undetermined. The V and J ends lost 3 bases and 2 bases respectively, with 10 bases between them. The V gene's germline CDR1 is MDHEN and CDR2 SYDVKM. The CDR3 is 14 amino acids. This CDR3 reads CASSFLTDQETQYF. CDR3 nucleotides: TGTGCCAGCAGTTTTCTCACAGATCAAGAGACCCAGTACTTC.

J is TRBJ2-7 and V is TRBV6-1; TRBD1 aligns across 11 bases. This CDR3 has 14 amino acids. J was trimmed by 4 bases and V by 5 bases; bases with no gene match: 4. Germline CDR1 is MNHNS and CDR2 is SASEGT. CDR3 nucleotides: TGTGCCAGCAGTCCGGGACAGGGGGTTTACGAGCAGTACTTC. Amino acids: CASSPGQGVYEQYF.

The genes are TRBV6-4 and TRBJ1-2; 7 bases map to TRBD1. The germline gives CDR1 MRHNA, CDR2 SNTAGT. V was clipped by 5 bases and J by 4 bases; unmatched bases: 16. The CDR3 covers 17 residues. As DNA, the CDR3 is TGTGCCAGCAGTCCACAGGCCTACAGGGGAGGCCCCTATGGCTACACCTTC. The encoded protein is CASSPQAYRGGPYGYTF.

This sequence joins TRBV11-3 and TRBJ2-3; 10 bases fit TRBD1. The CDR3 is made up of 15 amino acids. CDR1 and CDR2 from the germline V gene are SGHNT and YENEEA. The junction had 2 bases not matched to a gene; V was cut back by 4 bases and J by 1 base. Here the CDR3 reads CASSSGQGGTDTQYF. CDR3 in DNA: TGTGCCAGCAGCTCCGGACAGGGGGGCACAGATACGCAGTATTTT.

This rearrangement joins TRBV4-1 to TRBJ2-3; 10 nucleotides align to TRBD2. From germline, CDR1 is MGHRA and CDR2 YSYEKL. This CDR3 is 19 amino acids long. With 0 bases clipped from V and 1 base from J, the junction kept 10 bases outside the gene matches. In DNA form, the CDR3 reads TGCGCCAGCAGCCAAGATGTAGGACTAGCGGCCCGGGGCACAGATACGCAGTATTTT. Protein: CASSQDVGLAARGTDTQYF.

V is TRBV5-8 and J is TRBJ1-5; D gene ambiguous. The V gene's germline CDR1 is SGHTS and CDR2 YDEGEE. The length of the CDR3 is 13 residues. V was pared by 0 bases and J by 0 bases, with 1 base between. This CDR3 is CASSLASNQPQHF. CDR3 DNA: TGTGCCAGCAGCTTGGCTAGCAATCAGCCCCAGCATTTT.

The DNA of the CDR3 is TGTGCCAGCTCATCCCAGGGCGCGGGGGAGACCCAGTACTTC. This sequence encodes CASSSQGAGETQYF. The chain links TRBV18 to TRBJ2-5; D is possibly TRBD2 (6 bases). From germline, CDR1 is KGHSH and CDR2 LQKENI. The CDR3 runs to 14 residues. Trimming took 5 bases from V and 5 from J, leaving 15 bases between them. The full variable domain, rest sourced from reference TRBV18 and TRBJ2-5, is NAGVMQNPRHLVRRRGQEARLRCSPMKGHSHVYWYRQLPEEGLKFMVYLQKENIIDESGMPKERFSAEFPKEGPSILRIQQVVRGDSAAYFCASSSQGAGETQYFGPGTRLLVL.

The CDR3 region has the DNA TGCGCCAGCAGCTCCTCAAGCGGGAGCCAATACCGGACCCAGTACTTC. It translates to CASSSSSGSQYRTQYF. V is TRBV5-1 and J is TRBJ2-5; 8 nucleotides agree with TRBD2. V shed 3 bases and J 7 bases; nucleotides not matched to a gene: 14. The CDR3 consists of 16 residues. Per the germline V gene, CDR1 is SGHRS and CDR2 is YFSETQ.

DNA for the CDR3: TGCGCCAGCAGCGGCACCGACAGGGGGTGGGAGACCCAGTACTTC. It translates to CASSGTDRGWETQYF. This sequence joins TRBV4-3 and TRBJ2-5; 9 bases map to TRBD1. The CDR3 sequence is 15 residues long. V lost 5 bases, J lost 5 bases, and 9 bases stayed unmatched. Germline V gene lookup returns CDR1 LGHNA and CDR2 YSLEER.

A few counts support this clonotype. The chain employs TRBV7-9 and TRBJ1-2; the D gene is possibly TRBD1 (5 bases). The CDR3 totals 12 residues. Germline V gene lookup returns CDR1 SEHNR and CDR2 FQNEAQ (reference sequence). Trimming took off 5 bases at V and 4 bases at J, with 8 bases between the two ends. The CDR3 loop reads CASSRDSYGYTF. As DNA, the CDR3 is TGTGCCAGCAGCCGGGACTCCTATGGCTACACCTTC.

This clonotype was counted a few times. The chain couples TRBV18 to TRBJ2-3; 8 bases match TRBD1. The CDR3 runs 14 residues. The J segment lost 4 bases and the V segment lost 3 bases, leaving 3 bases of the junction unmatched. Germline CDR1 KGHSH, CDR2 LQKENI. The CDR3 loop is CASSPGQGADTQYF. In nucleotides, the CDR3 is TGTGCCAGCTCACCTGGACAGGGCGCAGATACGCAGTATTTT.